Below, 4 T cell receptor beta chains from the same sample are listed, as sequenced in a study of T cells during gluten challenge in celiac disease. Multiplexed primers for every TRA and TRB V gene were used across three nested PCRs per cell. One entry per CDR3 protein, called by TCRdb with MiXCR from the single-cell sequencing reads. Of 300 to 400 distinct CDR3 sequences in the sample, roughly 21% were seen once. Lineage-negative, tetramer-binding CD3+ CD4+ cells lacking CD45RA and CD62L but expressing integrin beta7 were gated. The specimen was gluten-specific CD4+ T cells sorted from blood using tetramers, collected at baseline or on day 6, 14 or 28 of gluten challenge (not recorded which). All receptors derive from a female donor with celiac disease.

The chain has TRBV7-8 and TRBJ1-5; D ambiguous. The V gene's germline CDR1 is SGHVS and CDR2 FQNEAQ. This CDR3 has 17 amino acids. Trimming took off 4 bases at V and 3 bases at J, with 19 bases between the two ends. In nucleotides, the CDR3 is TGTGCCAGCAGCTCGATCGGGTCCCAGGTCCCCAATCAGCCCCAGCATTTT. It codes for CASSSIGSQVPNQPQHF. The whole variable domain, remainder taken from reference TRBV7-8 and TRBJ1-5, is GAGVSQSPRYKVAKRGQDVALRCDPISGHVSLFWYQQALGQGPEFLTYFQNEAQLDKSGLPSDRFFAERPEGSVSTLKIQRTQQEDSAVYLCASSSIGSQVPNQPQHFGDGTRLSIL.

Points on this clonotype: Relative to the germline gene, one junction end is altered; a read error may explain this. The chain is built from TRBV30 and TRBJ2-2; possible D gene TRBD1, 6 bases. CDR3 length equals 15 residues. The germline CDR1 and CDR2 sequences are GTSNPN and SVGIG (reference sequence). The CDR3 region has the DNA TGTGCCTTGAGTGTTGAGGGGTGGGACACCGGTGAGCTGTTTTTT. It is translated as CALSVEGWDTGELFF.

V gene TRBV4-3 combines with J gene TRBJ2-5, with D hard to call. V was trimmed by 9 bases and J by 0 bases, leaving 14 bases between them. The CDR3 is made up of 14 amino acids. The germline V gene has CDR1 LGHNA and CDR2 YSLEER. Written as DNA, the CDR3 is TGCGCCAGTGCAGCCACCTTGTACCAAGAGACCCAGTACTTC. Its protein is CASAATLYQETQYF.

The J gene is TRBJ1-2, the V gene TRBV28; unclear D gene. CDR3 length: 13 amino acids. CDR1 and CDR2 from the germline V gene are MDHEN and SYDVKM. The V and J ends lost 6 bases and 4 bases respectively, with 12 bases between them. The CDR3 nucleotides read TGTGCCAGCAGCTTAGCGCTTAGCTATGGCTACACCTTC. Protein sequence: CASSLALSYGYTF.